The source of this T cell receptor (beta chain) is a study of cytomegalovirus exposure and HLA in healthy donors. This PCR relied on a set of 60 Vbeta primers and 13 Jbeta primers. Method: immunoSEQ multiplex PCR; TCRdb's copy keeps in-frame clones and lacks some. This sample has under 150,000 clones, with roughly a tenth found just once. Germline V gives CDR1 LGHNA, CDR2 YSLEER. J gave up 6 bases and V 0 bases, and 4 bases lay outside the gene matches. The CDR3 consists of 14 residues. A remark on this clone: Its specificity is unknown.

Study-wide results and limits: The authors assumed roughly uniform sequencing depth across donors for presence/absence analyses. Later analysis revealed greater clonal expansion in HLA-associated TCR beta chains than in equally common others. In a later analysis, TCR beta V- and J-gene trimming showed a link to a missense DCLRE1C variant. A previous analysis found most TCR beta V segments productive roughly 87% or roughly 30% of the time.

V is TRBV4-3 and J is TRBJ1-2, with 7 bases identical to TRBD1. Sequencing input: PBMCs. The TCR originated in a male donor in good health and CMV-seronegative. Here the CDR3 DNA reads TGCGCCAGCAGCCAAGAAAGGGGGCCCAATGGCTACACCTTC. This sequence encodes CASSQERGPNGYTF.